This T cell receptor (beta chain) appears in the sequencing data of a study of blood T cell repertoires in COVID-19. Study as a whole: Nucleic acid was either cDNA or gDNA, and it came from T cells, B-cell-depleted T cells, or PBMCs.

CDR3 length: 14 residues. Per the germline V gene, CDR1 is SGHTA and CDR2 is FQGNSA. Germline trimming cut 5 bases from V and 5 bases from J; bases unmatched to any gene: 7. Source study methods: The assay estimated nucleated cells by amplifying reference gene primers. Only in-frame clones appear in the TCRdb table, and some are missing; sequencing was by immunoSEQ multiplex PCR. The DNA was the basis for D and trimming; V, J and clone size are from that table. This repertoire shows hundreds of thousands of clones, more than 75% found once; its top ten account for 1.5% to 2%. The TCR was taken from an older woman who had recovered from COVID-19. The chain joins TRBV7-2 to TRBJ2-5; TRBD1 matches 8 bases. Material for sequencing was peripheral blood. In DNA, the CDR3 is TGTGCCAGCAGCCTCGACAGGGGTCCGGAGACCCAGTACTTC. Translating gives CASSLDRGPETQYF.